One sample yielded the 27 T cell receptor beta chains listed below, sequenced in a study of control samples from healthy donors and cancer patients. Produced via immunoSEQ multiplex PCR; TCRdb's table is partial and in-frame only. The table shows 100,000 or so clones, with more than 85% occurring only once. The specimen was blood. The receptors stem from a woman aged 25-40 years in good health.

The chain is built from TRBV4-1 and TRBJ1-5; no firm D call. Germline CDR1 reads MGHRA; CDR2 reads YSYEKL. This CDR3 has 14 amino acids. V was pared by 0 bases and J by 6 bases, with 9 bases between. The CDR3 here is CASSQDRWGQPQHF. The CDR3 DNA sequence: TGCGCCAGCAGCCAAGATAGGTGGGGTCAGCCCCAGCATTTT.

V usage is TRBV3-1 (or the pseudogene TRBV3-2) and J usage is TRBJ2-1; a possible D gene is TRBD2 (5 bases). From germline, CDR1 is LGHDT and CDR2 YNNKEL (reference sequence). The length of the CDR3 is 16 residues. The V gene lost 1 base and the J gene lost 5 bases, with 15 bases spanning the gap. In DNA form, the CDR3 reads TGTGCCAGCAGCCAAGGGGCGGGCTTGGTGGACAATGAGCAGTTCTTC. Protein sequence: CASSQGAGLVDNEQFF.

The chain joins TRBV28 to TRBJ1-1; a possible D gene is TRBD1 (6 bases). CDR3 length: 14 residues. Germline CDR1 is MDHEN and CDR2 is SYDVKM. V lost 6 bases, J lost 4 bases, and 15 bases lay in between. CDR3 coding DNA: TGTGCCAGCAGCGGAGGGGGGGCGGTCACTGAAGCTTTCTTT. Its protein product is CASSGGGAVTEAFF. The whole variable domain, filled in from reference TRBV28 and TRBJ1-1, reads DVKVTQSSRYLVKRTGEKVFLECVQDMDHENMFWYRQDPGLGLRLIYFSYDVKMKEKGDIPEGYSVSREKKERFSLILESASTNQTSMYLCASSGGGAVTEAFFGQGTRLTVV.

DNA of the CDR3: TGTGCCAGTAGTTCACAAACGTTGGAGACCCAGTACTTC. The encoded protein is CASSSQTLETQYF. The chain has TRBV19 and TRBJ2-5; D is ambiguous. Germline assignment: CDR1 LNHDA and CDR2 SQIVND (reference sequence). The CDR3 runs to 13 residues. Trimming took off 5 bases at V and 5 bases at J, with 12 bases between the two ends.

J is TRBJ2-1 and V is TRBV4-1; possible D gene TRBD1, 5 bases. The CDR3 runs to 16 residues. Germline CDR1 MGHRA, CDR2 YSYEKL. V lost 0 bases, J lost 1 base, and 10 bases lay in between. The DNA of the CDR3 is TGCGCCAGCAGCCAAGATTTCAGGACATCCTACAATGAGCAGTTCTTC. The encoded protein is CASSQDFRTSYNEQFF.

The genes are TRBV28 and TRBJ1-1; 8 bases agree with TRBD1. The CDR3 spans 15 residues. Germline-derived CDR1 and CDR2 are MDHEN and SYDVKM. After removal of 6 bases from V and 5 bases from J, the junction contained 11 bases not matched to a gene. The DNA of the CDR3 is TGTGCCAGCAGCCGCCGTGGACAGGGACCGACTGAAGCTTTCTTT. Residues: CASSRRGQGPTEAFF.

This clone has just one count. This chain joins TRBV11-2 and TRBJ1-5; D not resolved. V lost 8 bases and J lost 4, with 6 bases in between. The CDR3 totals 11 residues. Germline-derived CDR1 and CDR2 are SGHAT and FQNNGV. CDR3 residues: CASGINQPQHF. The CDR3 coding sequence is TGTGCCAGCGGCATTAATCAGCCCCAGCATTTT. Full variable domain (remainder filled in from reference TRBV11-2 and TRBJ1-5): EAGVAQSPRYKIIEKRQSVAFWCNPISGHATLYWYQQILGQGPKLLIQFQNNGVVDDSQLPKDRFSAERLKGVDSTLKIQPAKLEDSAVYLCASGINQPQHFGDGTRLSIL.

The chain uses TRBV9 and TRBJ1-1; D possibly corresponds to TRBD1 (6 bases). The CDR3 is 12 residues long. Germline loops: CDR1 SGDLS, CDR2 YYNGEE. Trimming removed 4 bases at V and 5 bases at J, with 9 bases between. This CDR3 is CASSFDRTEAFF. CDR3 coding DNA: TGTGCCAGCAGCTTCGACAGGACTGAAGCTTTCTTT.

V is TRBV11-2 and J is TRBJ1-5; TRBD1 matches at 7 bases. The CDR3 is made up of 16 amino acids. J was trimmed by 1 base and V by 5 bases; bases with no gene match: 8. The germline V gene has CDR1 SGHAT and CDR2 FQNNGV. CDR3 in DNA: TGTGCCAGCAGCCGGGACAGCCTGGGAAGCAATCAGCCCCAGCATTTT. Its protein product is CASSRDSLGSNQPQHF.

V is TRBV28 and J is TRBJ1-6; D gene unclear. From germline, CDR1 is MDHEN and CDR2 SYDVKM. The CDR3 consists of 17 residues. V gave up 6 bases and J gave up 6 bases, with 21 bases separating them. The CDR3 region is CASRRQDGKNPNSPLHF. The CDR3 bases are TGTGCCAGCAGGCGGCAGGACGGCAAGAACCCTAATTCACCCCTCCACTTT. Full variable domain (missing parts from reference TRBV28 and TRBJ1-6): DVKVTQSSRYLVKRTGEKVFLECVQDMDHENMFWYRQDPGLGLRLIYFSYDVKMKEKGDIPEGYSVSREKKERFSLILESASTNQTSMYLCASRRQDGKNPNSPLHFGNGTRLTVT.

V and J are TRBV4-2 and TRBJ1-2, with a weak D call TRBD1 (5 bases). There are 17 residues in the CDR3. Trimming removed 0 bases from V and 0 bases from J, with 14 bases in between. The germline gives CDR1 LGHNA, CDR2 YNFKEQ. Here the CDR3 DNA reads TGTGCCAGCAGCCAAGAGGGAAGGCGGACAACTAACTATGGCTACACCTTC. This translates into CASSQEGRRTTNYGYTF.

This chain joins TRBV10-3 and TRBJ2-1; 12 bases match TRBD2. The CDR3 is 17 residues long. J lost 4 bases, V lost 5 bases, and 9 bases had no gene match. Germline V gene sequence: CDR1 ENHRY, CDR2 SYGVKD. The DNA for the CDR3 is TGTGCCATCAGTCGCAGAGAGGGACTAGCGGGTTACAATGAGCAGTTCTTC. Translating it yields CAISRREGLAGYNEQFF.

This clone showed up just once. The rearrangement links TRBV2 to TRBJ1-5, with D perhaps matching TRBD1 (6 bases). Trimming shortened V by 3 bases and J by 3 bases, and 15 bases separated the two germline ends. CDR1 is SNHLY, CDR2 FYNNEI, per germline. The CDR3 extends over 16 amino acids. CDR3 in amino acids: CASSDLRGIDNQPQHF. The CDR3 DNA is TGTGCCAGCAGTGATCTCAGGGGTATTGACAATCAGCCCCAGCATTTT.

The gene calls are TRBV2 and TRBJ1-6, with D possibly TRBD1 on 6 matching bases. Deletions cut 7 bases from V and 5 bases from J, with 15 bases between. CDR3 length: 15 amino acids. Germline values: CDR1 SNHLY, CDR2 FYNNEI. The chain's CDR3 is CASNQQGWDNSPLHF. Here the CDR3 DNA reads TGTGCCAGCAACCAACAGGGTTGGGATAATTCACCCCTCCACTTT.

The chain is built from TRBV24-1 and TRBJ2-2; TRBD1 matches at 7 bases. The ends lost 4 bases at V and 6 bases at J; junction bases unmatched: 1. The CDR3 spans 13 residues. Germline V lookup: CDR1 KGHDR, CDR2 SFDVKD. CDR3 region: CATSDQGAGELFF. The CDR3 region has the DNA TGTGCCACCAGTGACCAGGGGGCCGGGGAGCTGTTTTTT.

The chain uses TRBV28 and TRBJ1-1; D remains ambiguous. Germline CDR1 MDHEN, CDR2 SYDVKM. V was pared by 5 bases and J by 0 bases, with 13 bases between. This CDR3 has 15 residues. Here the CDR3 DNA reads TGTGCCAGCAGTCCATTCAGTCCGATGAACACTGAAGCTTTCTTT. Amino acids: CASSPFSPMNTEAFF.

This chain links TRBV15 with TRBJ1-1; 9 positions agree with TRBD1. Trimming removed 2 bases from V and 0 bases from J; junction bases left unmatched: 7. The length of the CDR3 is 17 residues. Germline loops: CDR1 LNHNV, CDR2 YYDKDF (reference sequence). The CDR3 coding sequence is TGTGCCACCAGCAGACCTCCGGGACAGGGCTTGAACACTGAAGCTTTCTTT. It codes for CATSRPPGQGLNTEAFF.

CDR3 nucleotides: TGCAGCGTTGCTTCCGCGGCTTACAATGAGCAGTTCTTC. This gives the protein CSVASAAYNEQFF. This chain links TRBV29-1 with TRBJ2-1; the D is unclear. This CDR3 is built from 13 residues. Germline V lookup: CDR1 SQVTM, CDR2 ANQGSEA. Trimming removed 4 bases at V and 4 bases at J, with 11 bases between.

This clone was seen just once. The chain carries TRBV6-1 and TRBJ1-5; unclear D gene. Trimming left V 1 base short and J 7 bases short, with 11 bases between. The CDR3 loop spans 14 amino acids. The germline V gene encodes CDR1 MNHNS and CDR2 SASEGT. As DNA, the CDR3 is TGTGCCAGCAGTGAAGAGGAAAGGGTGCAGCCCCAGCATTTT. It codes for CASSEEERVQPQHF.

The chain links TRBV5-5 to TRBJ1-2; TRBD1 agrees at 12 bases. This CDR3 has 15 residues. Germline values: CDR1 SGHKS, CDR2 YYEKEE (reference sequence). Trimming cost V 3 bases and J 5 bases; bases outside gene matches: 5. The CDR3 region is CASSSPGQGAYGYTF. DNA for the CDR3: TGTGCCAGCAGCTCTCCGGGACAGGGGGCGTATGGCTACACCTTC.

The chain combines TRBV5-1 with TRBJ1-2; no reliable D call. V gave up 5 bases and J gave up 3 bases, with 11 bases separating them. This CDR3 is 13 amino acids long. Germline V gene sequence: CDR1 SGHRS, CDR2 YFSETQ. The CDR3: CASSVARDYGYTF. The CDR3 nucleotides read TGCGCCAGCAGTGTGGCCCGGGACTATGGCTACACCTTC.

This chain uses TRBV7-9 with TRBJ2-3, with no clear D. Per germline, CDR1 SEHNR and CDR2 FQNEAQ (reference sequence). This CDR3 is 14 amino acids long. Trimming stripped 3 bases from V and 6 bases from J, with 13 bases between. The CDR3: CASSFGSRSDTQYF. DNA for the CDR3: TGTGCCAGCAGCTTTGGCAGTAGGTCGGATACGCAGTATTTT.

The chain uses TRBV7-2 and TRBJ2-1; 10 bases line up with TRBD2. Germline V gene sequence: CDR1 SGHTA, CDR2 FQGNSA. CDR3 size: 18 residues. With V trimmed by 5 bases and J by 13 bases, 23 bases remained unmatched. The CDR3 nucleotides read TGTGCCAGCAGCCCACGTTTTTTACAGCGGGAGGGTCCTCCGCTCCAGTTCTTC. This translates into CASSPRFLQREGPPLQFF.

The rearrangement joins TRBV11-2 to TRBJ1-5; 9 bases agree with TRBD1. This CDR3 region has 15 residues. Germline CDR1 is SGHAT and CDR2 is FQNNGV. Unmatched junction bases numbered 10, after V lost 3 bases and J lost 10 bases. The CDR3 coding sequence is TGTGCCAGCAGCTTTGGATCCGGGACAGGGACTCCCCAGCATTTT. It yields the protein CASSFGSGTGTPQHF.

The rearrangement uses TRBV7-2 and TRBJ1-4, with TRBD1 as a possible D gene (5 bases). CDR3 length: 14 residues. V gave up 6 bases and J gave up 5 bases, with 13 bases separating them. Germline lookup yields CDR1 SGHTA and CDR2 FQGNSA. The CDR3 spells CASRTGTVNEKLFF. The DNA of the CDR3 is TGTGCCAGCAGGACCGGGACGGTGAATGAAAAACTGTTTTTT.

The chain carries TRBV2 and TRBJ1-5, with TRBD1 matching over 7 bases. This CDR3 region has 14 residues. Germline lookup yields CDR1 SNHLY and CDR2 FYNNEI. V lost 6 bases to trimming and J lost 7 bases; unmatched junction nucleotides: 9. CDR3 in amino acids: CASSLDRDWQPQHF. CDR3 DNA: TGTGCCAGCAGCCTCGACAGGGATTGGCAGCCCCAGCATTTT.

The chain links TRBV24-1 to TRBJ2-3; TRBD2 matches at 10 bases. The germline CDR1 and CDR2 sequences are KGHDR and SFDVKD. This CDR3 is 17 amino acids long. Germline trimming cut 0 bases from V and 5 bases from J; bases unmatched to any gene: 7. The CDR3 loop reads CATSDLSGGAGLDTQYF. The CDR3 DNA reads TGTGCCACCAGTGATTTGAGCGGGGGGGCCGGGTTAGATACGCAGTATTTT.